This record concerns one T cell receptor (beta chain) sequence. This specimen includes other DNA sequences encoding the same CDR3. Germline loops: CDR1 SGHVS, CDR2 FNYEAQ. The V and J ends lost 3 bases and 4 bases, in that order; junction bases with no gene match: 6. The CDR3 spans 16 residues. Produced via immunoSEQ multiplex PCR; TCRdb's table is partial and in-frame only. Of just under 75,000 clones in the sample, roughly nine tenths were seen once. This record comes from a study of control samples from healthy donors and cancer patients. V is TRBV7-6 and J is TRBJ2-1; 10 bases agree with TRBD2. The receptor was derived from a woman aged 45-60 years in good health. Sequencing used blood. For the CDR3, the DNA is TGTGCCAGCAGCTTGAAAGCGGGAGGGCCGTACAATGAGCAGTTCTTC. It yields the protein CASSLKAGGPYNEQFF.